The rows below give T cell receptor beta chains drawn from one sample of a study of blood T cell repertoires in COVID-19. Assay used: immunoSEQ multiplex PCR; TCRdb lists only in-frame clones, some missing. The sample includes 310,000 or so clones, about 83% of them seen just once. The sample comprised PBMCs or T cells enriched from blood (not recorded which). All receptors come from a woman between 35 and 50 years old who had recovered from COVID-19. CDR3s include the opening cysteine and the closing phenylalanine or tryptophan. D genes are given only for firm matches.

d_gene,v_gene,j_gene,CDR3aa
.,TRBV18,TRBJ2-2,CASSRGGVGTGELFF
.,TRBV20-1,TRBJ1-6,CSASISRADYNSPLHF
.,TRBV12-3/TRBV12-4,TRBJ2-1,CASSLIWWGVRFF
TRBD2,TRBV9,TRBJ2-2,CASSVGPASGIGIGELFF
.,TRBV25-1,TRBJ1-2,CASSELGGNYGYTF
.,TRBV3-1/TRBV3-2,TRBJ2-1,CASSPDKARYEQFF
TRBD1,TRBV2,TRBJ1-4,CASSLAGQGNEKLFF
.,TRBV5-1,TRBJ1-6,CASSLTGDNSPLHF
TRBD1,TRBV5-1,TRBJ1-1,CASSASTGSSGEAFF
.,TRBV4-1,TRBJ2-1,CASSQGQTGPHNEQFF
TRBD1,TRBV7-3,TRBJ1-2,CASSFGQGLGYTF
.,TRBV7-9,TRBJ1-4,CASTEGATNEKLFF
TRBD2,TRBV7-9,TRBJ2-1,CASSTTRTSGSNHNEQFF
TRBD2,TRBV4-3,TRBJ2-4,CASSQASGTSVYIQYF
.,TRBV28,TRBJ2-6,CASSLGLADFSGANVLTF
.,TRBV15,TRBJ1-1,CATSRDRLNTEAFF
.,TRBV19,TRBJ1-3,CASSIEVGGAGASGNTIYF
.,TRBV3-1/TRBV3-2,TRBJ2-7,CASSQAGYEQYF
TRBD2,TRBV3-1/TRBV3-2,TRBJ2-2,CASSQARWGLAQNTGELFF
.,TRBV24-1,TRBJ2-5,CATSESRFRRETQYF
.,TRBV3-1/TRBV3-2,TRBJ1-2,CASSNIGGYGYTF
.,TRBV5-4,TRBJ2-7,CASSFLSYEQYF
.,TRBV6-1,TRBJ2-7,CASSEQGSRSGYEQYF
.,TRBV29-1,TRBJ1-1,CSASTGNTEAFF
.,TRBV28,TRBJ1-3,CASSFRGGAGNTIYF
.,TRBV28,TRBJ1-5,CASSLYRMVDQPQHF
TRBD1,TRBV6-5,TRBJ1-2,CASRKTGEPGGYTF
.,TRBV13,TRBJ1-3,CASSFVNTIYF
TRBD1,TRBV19,TRBJ2-1,CASTGTAFRSSYNEQFF
.,TRBV7-8,TRBJ2-3,CASSFRAVQSTDTQYF
TRBD1,TRBV3-1/TRBV3-2,TRBJ2-7,CASSQEQGDPSYEQYF
TRBD1,TRBV28,TRBJ2-7,CASSVSRTGGSYEQYF
TRBD1,TRBV3-1/TRBV3-2,TRBJ1-1,CASSPMDREGLEAFF
.,TRBV20-1,TRBJ2-5,CSASLVGGLETQYF
.,TRBV12-3/TRBV12-4,TRBJ2-7,CASSSTGSYEQYF
TRBD2,TRBV14,TRBJ2-1,CASSQDRLAGGPKFF
TRBD1,TRBV2,TRBJ2-7,CASSEAIRSQGAYEQYF
TRBD2,TRBV28,TRBJ2-5,CASTLDGGWKATQYF
.,TRBV21-1,TRBJ2-1,CASSTQGACSYNEQFF
.,TRBV19,TRBJ2-7,CASSRDIVWGYEQYF
.,TRBV7-2,TRBJ1-2,CASSHDPGDFYGYTF
.,TRBV6-5,TRBJ2-1,CASSYLGGKQFF
TRBD2,TRBV6-1,TRBJ2-3,CASSDLAGVRDTQYF
.,TRBV3-1/TRBV3-2,TRBJ2-1,CASRERYAGEQFF
.,TRBV21-1,TRBJ2-1,CASSKGRTSGSATEFF
.,TRBV18,TRBJ2-7,CASSPLDSGQYF
.,TRBV28,TRBJ1-6,CASSSHIGGIVQNSPLHF
TRBD1,TRBV28,TRBJ2-2,CASRQQGAGGELFF
.,TRBV2,TRBJ2-7,CASLGGKGEQYF
.,TRBV28,TRBJ1-5,CASGWGGNSNQPQHF
.,TRBV2,TRBJ1-3,CASSTDRSSGNTIYF
TRBD2,TRBV15,TRBJ2-1,CATSREGGRSYNEQFF
TRBD1,TRBV4-3,TRBJ2-7,CASSPRDREDEQYF
.,TRBV11-3,TRBJ1-6,CASSLLRNSPLHF
.,TRBV18,TRBJ2-1,CASSPFRGSNNEQFF
.,TRBV30,TRBJ2-2,CAWSVAAGELFF
TRBD2,TRBV18,TRBJ2-1,CASSPSGRPSDQFF
.,TRBV19,TRBJ2-6,CASSFRGGANVLTF
.,TRBV6-1,TRBJ2-7,CASSEAAGYEQYF
TRBD2,TRBV27,TRBJ2-7,CASSLKLAAYEQYF